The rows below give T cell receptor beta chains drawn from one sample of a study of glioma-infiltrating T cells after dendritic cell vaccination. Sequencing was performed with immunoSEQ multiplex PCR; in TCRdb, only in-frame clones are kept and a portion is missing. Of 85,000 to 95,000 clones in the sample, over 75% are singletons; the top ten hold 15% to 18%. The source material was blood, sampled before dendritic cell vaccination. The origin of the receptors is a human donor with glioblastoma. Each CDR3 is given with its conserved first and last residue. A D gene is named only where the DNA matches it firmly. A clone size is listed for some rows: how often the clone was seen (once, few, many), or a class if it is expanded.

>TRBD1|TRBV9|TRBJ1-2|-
CASSVDSGTGNGYTF
TGTGCCAGCAGCGTAGATTCCGGGACAGGGAATGGCTACACCTTC
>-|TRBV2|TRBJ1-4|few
CASIQGGSSNEKLFF
TGTGCCAGCATTCAAGGAGGCAGTTCTAATGAAAAACTGTTTTTT
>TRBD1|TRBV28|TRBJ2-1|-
CASSFAPPGQGALNEQFF
TGTGCCAGCAGTTTTGCGCCCCCGGGACAGGGGGCTTTGAATGAGCAGTTCTTC
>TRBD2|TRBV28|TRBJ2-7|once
CASSGTSGYEQYF
TGTGCCAGCTCCGGGACTAGCGGCTACGAGCAGTACTTC
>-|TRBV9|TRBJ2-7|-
CASSAPGYEQYF
TGTGCCAGCAGCGCCCCCGGCTACGAGCAGTACTTC
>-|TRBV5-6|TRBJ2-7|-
CASTRGIGQLAYEQYF
TGTGCCAGCACCCGGGGGATCGGGCAGCTAGCCTACGAGCAGTACTTC
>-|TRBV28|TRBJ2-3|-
CASSFNPTPDTQYF
TGTGCCAGCAGTTTTAACCCTACCCCAGATACGCAGTATTTT
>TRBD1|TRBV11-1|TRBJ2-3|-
CASSHQVGGQVMTDTQYF
TGTGCCAGCAGCCACCAGGTTGGGGGACAGGTCATGACAGATACGCAGTATTTT
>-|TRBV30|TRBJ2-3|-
CAWQRRATDTQYF
TGTGCCTGGCAACGGAGGGCTACAGATACGCAGTATTTT
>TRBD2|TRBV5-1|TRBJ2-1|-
CASSLFIRTSGRYNEQFF
TGCGCCAGCAGCTTGTTCATTCGGACTAGCGGGCGGTACAATGAGCAGTTCTTC
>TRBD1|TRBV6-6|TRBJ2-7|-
CASSYSIHRQGYEQYF
TGTGCCAGCAGTTACTCGATTCACAGACAGGGCTACGAGCAGTACTTC
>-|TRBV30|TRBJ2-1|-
CAWRIGLQEQFF
TGTGCCTGGAGAATCGGGTTACAAGAGCAGTTCTTC
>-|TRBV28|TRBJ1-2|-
CASSPGHNYGYTF
TGTGCCAGCAGTCCTGGGCACAACTATGGCTACACCTTC
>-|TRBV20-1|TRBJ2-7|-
CSAPSTYEQYF
TGCAGTGCCCCGAGTACCTACGAGCAGTACTTC
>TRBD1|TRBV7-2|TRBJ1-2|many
CASWTGGPLNYGYTF
TGTGCCAGCTGGACAGGGGGACCCCTTAACTATGGCTACACCTTC
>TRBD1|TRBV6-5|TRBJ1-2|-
CASSFGQGFYGYTF
TGTGCCAGCAGTTTCGGACAGGGATTCTATGGCTACACCTTC
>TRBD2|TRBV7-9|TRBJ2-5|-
CASSFGGAPRETQYF
TGTGCCAGCAGCTTCGGGGGGGCGCCGAGGGAGACCCAGTACTTC
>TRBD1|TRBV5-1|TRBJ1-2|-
CASSSGDRVPNYGYTF
TGCGCCAGCAGCTCCGGGGACAGGGTCCCCAACTATGGCTACACCTTC
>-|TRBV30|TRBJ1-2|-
CAWSTTTGLDGYTF
TGTGCCTGGAGTACGACAACAGGGTTAGATGGCTACACCTTC
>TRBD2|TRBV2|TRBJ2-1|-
CASRATSGIRNEQFF
TGTGCCAGCAGGGCGACTAGCGGGATTCGCAATGAGCAGTTCTTC
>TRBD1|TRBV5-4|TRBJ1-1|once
CASSEAGGVGTEAFF
TGTGCCAGCAGCGAAGCAGGGGGCGTCGGCACTGAAGCTTTCTTT
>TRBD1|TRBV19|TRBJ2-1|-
CASSTTGGLYNEQFF
TGTGCCAGTAGTACGACAGGGGGACTCTACAATGAGCAGTTCTTC
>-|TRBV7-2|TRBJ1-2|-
CASSLVGGAEEGYTF
TGTGCCAGCAGCTTAGTAGGGGGGGCGGAAGAGGGCTACACCTTC
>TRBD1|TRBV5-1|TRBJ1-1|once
CASSLGTGVNTEAFF
TGCGCCAGCAGCTTGGGGACAGGGGTGAACACTGAAGCTTTCTTT
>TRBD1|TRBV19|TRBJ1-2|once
CASSTQTGVDGYTF
TGTGCCAGTAGTACCCAGACAGGGGTGGATGGCTACACCTTC
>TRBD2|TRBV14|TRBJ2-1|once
CASSQPLRTSGLWSEQFF
TGTGCCAGCAGCCAACCCCTAAGGACTAGCGGCTTATGGAGTGAGCAGTTCTTC
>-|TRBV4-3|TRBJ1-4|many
CASSQYSRNEKLFF
TGCGCCAGCAGCCAATATTCTCGGAATGAAAAACTGTTTTTT
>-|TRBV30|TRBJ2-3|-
CAWSVSRDTDTQYF
TGTGCCTGGAGTGTATCGAGAGATACAGATACGCAGTATTTT
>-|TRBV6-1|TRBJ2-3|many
CASMRDSENTQYF
TGTGCCAGCATGCGGGACAGCGAGAATACGCAGTATTTT
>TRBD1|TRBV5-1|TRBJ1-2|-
CASSIKEDPGQGTPSYTF
TGCGCCAGCAGCATTAAGGAAGACCCGGGACAGGGTACCCCCAGCTACACCTTC
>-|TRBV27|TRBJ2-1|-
CASSSAGLYNEQFF
TGTGCCAGCAGTTCCGCGGGACTCTACAATGAGCAGTTCTTC
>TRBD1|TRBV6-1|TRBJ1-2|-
CASSEWTGKWDYGYTF
TGTGCCAGCAGTGAATGGACAGGGAAGTGGGACTATGGCTACACCTTC
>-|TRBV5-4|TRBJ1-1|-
CASSSRDMNTEAFF
TGTGCCAGCAGCTCGAGGGATATGAACACTGAAGCTTTCTTT
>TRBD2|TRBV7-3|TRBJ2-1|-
CASSFSPNLAGGEQFF
TGTGCCAGCAGCTTTTCCCCTAACTTAGCGGGAGGTGAGCAGTTCTTC
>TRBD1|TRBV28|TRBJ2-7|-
CASSFPPRTGYFYEQYF
TGTGCCAGCAGTTTTCCCCCTCGGACAGGGTATTTCTACGAGCAGTACTTC
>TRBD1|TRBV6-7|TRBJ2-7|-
CASNPQGGQPKSSYYEQYF
TGTGCCAGCAATCCCCAAGGGGGACAGCCAAAATCCAGCTACTACGAGCAGTACTTC
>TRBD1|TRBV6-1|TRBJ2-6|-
CASSEWFPGTGVSGANVLTF
TGTGCCAGCAGTGAATGGTTCCCCGGGACAGGGGTCTCTGGGGCCAACGTCCTGACTTTC
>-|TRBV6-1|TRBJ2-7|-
CASSEMGGPYEQYF
TGTGCCAGCAGTGAAATGGGGGGGCCCTACGAGCAGTACTTC
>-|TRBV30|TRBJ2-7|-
CAWSGTGGHGNEQYF
TGTGCCTGGAGCGGTACCGGGGGGCACGGGAACGAGCAGTACTTC
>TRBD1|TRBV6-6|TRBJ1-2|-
CASSTGTGLNYGYTF
TGTGCCAGCAGTACCGGGACAGGGCTCAACTATGGCTACACCTTC
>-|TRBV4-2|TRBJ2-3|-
CASSQGTIAIQYF
TGTGCCAGCAGCCAAGGGACAATCGCAATCCAGTATTTT
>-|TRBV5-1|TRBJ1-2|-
CASRRDPEYSGPYGYTF
TGCGCCAGCAGGCGGGACCCGGAATACTCTGGCCCTTATGGCTACACCTTC
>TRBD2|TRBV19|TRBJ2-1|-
CASSSGRAPGNEQFF
TGTGCCAGTAGTAGCGGGAGGGCCCCGGGCAATGAGCAGTTCTTC
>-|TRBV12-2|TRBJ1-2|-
CASRLTRQGYGYTF
TGTGCAAGTCGCTTAACCCGACAAGGCTATGGCTACACCTTC
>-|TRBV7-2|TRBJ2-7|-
CASSSDRSDEQYF
TGTGCCAGCAGCTCCGACAGGTCCGACGAGCAGTACTTC
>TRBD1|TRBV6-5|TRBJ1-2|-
CASSQQTGIYGYTF
TGTGCCAGCAGTCAACAGACAGGGATCTATGGCTACACCTTC
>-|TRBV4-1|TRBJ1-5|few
CASSLEHLSNQPQHF
TGCGCCAGCAGCTTGGAGCACCTTAGCAATCAGCCCCAGCATTTT
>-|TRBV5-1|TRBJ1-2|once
CASSLDRDNPNYGYTF
TGCGCCAGCAGCTTGGACCGGGACAACCCTAACTATGGCTACACCTTC
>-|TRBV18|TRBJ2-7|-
CASSPRGNPTYEQYF
TGTGCCAGCTCACCAAGAGGGAATCCCACTTACGAGCAGTACTTC
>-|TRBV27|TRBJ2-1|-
CASRLRDEQFF
TGTGCCAGCAGATTGAGGGATGAGCAGTTCTTC